These T cell receptor beta chains were read from a single sample in a study of glioma-infiltrating T cells. Using its own MiXCR run on the multiplex PCR reads, TCRdb lists one record per CDR3 protein. The profile shows roughly 120,000 distinct CDR3 sequences, 25% of them singletons. Sequencing input: glioma tissue, nonneoplastic brain tissue, or PBMCs (not recorded which). These receptors came from a human donor with low-grade glioma or glioblastoma, undergoing nonglioma brain surgery, or in good health (not recorded which). Both conserved end residues are part of each CDR3. The D gene is left open where the match is weak. Only part of the rows carry a size: once, few, many, or a class if the clone is expanded.

clone_size	d_call	v_call	cdr3_length	j_call	cdr3_aa	cdr3_nt
many	NA	TRBV14	14	TRBJ1-5	CASSPLGSNQPQHF	TGTGCCAGCAGCCCCTTGGGTAGCAATCAGCCCCAGCATTTT
NA	NA	TRBV18	14	TRBJ2-5	CASSPQAGRETRYF	TGTGCCAGCTCACCACAGGCAGGGCGAGAGACCCGGTACTTC
NA	NA	TRBV27	15	TRBJ2-2	CASSHGGAGTGELFF	TGTGCCAGCAGCCACGGGGGCGCCGGGACCGGGGAGCTGTTTTTT
NA	NA	TRBV24-1	13	TRBJ2-7	CATSEAGFNEQYF	TGTGCCACCAGTGAGGCCGGTTTCAACGAGCAGTACTTC
many	NA	TRBV20-1	14	TRBJ1-3	CSARKGQTGNTIYF	TGCAGTGCTAGAAAGGGGCAGACTGGAAACACCATATATTTT
NA	TRBD1	TRBV20-1	16	TRBJ2-7	CSAKALGRGLGSEQYF	TGCAGTGCTAAAGCCCTGGGCAGGGGGCTAGGGTCCGAGCAGTACTTC
few	NA	TRBV11-3	15	TRBJ1-2	CASSSPGLTNYGYTF	TGTGCCAGCAGCTCCCCGGGACTTACTAACTATGGCTACACCTTC
many	TRBD1	TRBV7-9	15	TRBJ1-2	CASRPGDSAPYGYTF	TGTGCCAGCAGACCCGGGGACAGTGCTCCCTATGGCTACACCTTC
many	NA	TRBV6-1	14	TRBJ1-1	CASRPWPTNTEAFF	TGTGCCAGCAGACCATGGCCCACAAACACTGAAGCTTTCTTT
few	NA	TRBV9	15	TRBJ2-1	CASSVAAGTYNEQFF	TGTGCCAGCAGCGTAGCGGCGGGAACCTACAATGAGCAGTTCTTC
NA	NA	TRBV12-3/TRBV12-4	15	TRBJ1-1	CASSSGGGGNTEAFF	TGTGCCAGCAGTTCTGGGGGCGGGGGGAACACTGAAGCTTTCTTT
many	NA	TRBV25-1	13	TRBJ2-7	CASSVISVYEQYF	TGTGCCAGCAGTGTCATAAGTGTCTACGAGCAGTACTTC
NA	NA	TRBV5-1	14	TRBJ2-3	CASSQPATTDTQYF	TGCGCCAGCAGCCAGCCAGCGACCACAGATACGCAGTATTTT
many	NA	TRBV7-9	16	TRBJ1-2	CASTPPWTDASYGYTF	TGTGCCAGCACCCCCCCGTGGACTGACGCTTCCTATGGCTACACCTTC
many	NA	TRBV11-2	14	TRBJ2-5	CASSSDGVQETQYF	TGTGCCAGCAGCTCGGACGGGGTACAAGAGACCCAGTACTTC
many	NA	TRBV27	15	TRBJ2-7	CASRSLSAGSYEQYF	TGTGCCAGCAGATCTCTCTCCGCTGGAAGCTACGAGCAGTACTTC
NA	NA	TRBV20-1	13	TRBJ2-1	CSARNPTINKQFF	TGTAGTGCTAGAAATCCGACTATCAATAAGCAGTTCTTC
few	NA	TRBV19	14	TRBJ2-7	CASSGWSAGNEQYF	TGTGCCAGTAGTGGATGGTCGGCGGGTAACGAGCAGTACTTC
many	NA	TRBV7-6	15	TRBJ2-1	CASARQDGHYNEQFF	TGTGCCAGCGCCCGGCAGGACGGCCATTACAATGAGCAGTTCTTC
many	NA	TRBV3-1	14	TRBJ1-1	CASSGRQANTEAFF	TGTGCCAGCAGCGGACGACAGGCGAACACTGAAGCTTTCTTT
NA	TRBD1	TRBV6-5	12	TRBJ1-1	CAIRGGPEEAFF	TGTGCCATCAGGGGGGGCCCGGAGGAGGCTTTCTTT
many	NA	TRBV7-3	17	TRBJ1-1	CASSPTSQGFPNTEAFF	TGTGCCAGCAGCCCTACCAGTCAAGGGTTCCCGAACACTGAAGCTTTCTTT
large	NA	TRBV6-2/TRBV6-3	14	TRBJ2-7	CASSYSDFAYEQYF	TGTGCCAGCAGTTACTCCGACTTCGCCTACGAGCAGTACTTC
many	NA	TRBV11-2	15	TRBJ1-5	CASSLDIAGNQPQHF	TGTGCCAGCAGCTTAGATATAGCAGGGAATCAGCCCCAGCATTTT
many	NA	TRBV20-1	15	TRBJ2-6	CSAPRTGSGANVLTF	TGCAGTGCGCCAAGGACGGGGTCTGGGGCCAACGTCCTGACTTTC
many	TRBD1	TRBV29-1	13	TRBJ1-4	CSVVRTGDEKLFF	TGCAGCGTTGTGCGGACAGGGGACGAAAAACTGTTTTTT
NA	NA	TRBV7-9	15	TRBJ1-1	CSSSRAGTQDTEAFF	TGTTCCAGCAGTCGCGCCGGGACCCAGGACACTGAAGCTTTCTTT
NA	NA	TRBV7-9	14	TRBJ2-7	CASSLRGGEGVQYF	TGTGCCAGCAGCTTACGTGGGGGTGAAGGCGTGCAGTACTTC
many	NA	TRBV20-1	16	TRBJ2-1	CSARDFRAQSYNEQFF	TGCAGTGCTAGAGATTTTAGGGCACAATCCTACAATGAGCAGTTCTTC
few	NA	TRBV5-1	15	TRBJ2-3	CASSLGLTNMDTQYF	TGCGCCAGCAGCTTGGGGCTAACCAATATGGATACGCAGTATTTT